These 26 T cell receptor beta chains came from one sample sequenced in a study of blood T cell repertoires in COVID-19. Generated by immunoSEQ multiplex PCR, the TCRdb table keeps only in-frame clones and is missing some. The table shows more than 50,000 clones, with 90% occurring only once. Sequencing was performed on peripheral blood. These receptors all stem from a human donor with active COVID-19. The donor label of this sample is uncertain.

This clone appeared once. V and J are TRBV6-4 and TRBJ1-1, with a weak D call TRBD1 (5 bases). Trimming removed 3 bases from V and 11 bases from J, with 10 bases in between. The V gene's germline CDR1 is MRHNA and CDR2 SNTAGT. The CDR3 length is 11 residues. The CDR3 DNA reads TGTGCCAGCAGTGAGGGGGGGAGGGCTTTCTTT. Amino acids: CASSEGGRAFF.

The V and J genes are TRBV5-1 and TRBJ2-7, with D possibly TRBD2 on 6 matching bases. Trimming pared 9 bases from V and 0 bases from J, leaving 16 bases between. Germline V gene data show CDR1 as SGHRS and CDR2 as YFSETQ. The CDR3 is 14 residues long. DNA for the CDR3: TGCGCCACCCGGAGGGGACCTACCTCCTACGAGCAGTACGTC. Its protein is CATRRGPTSYEQYV.

DNA of the CDR3: TGTGCCAGCAGCCATAGACAGGGACGAGAATCACCCCTCCACTTT. Its translation is CASSHRQGRESPLHF. This chain connects TRBV3-1 (or the pseudogene TRBV3-2) to TRBJ1-6; 7 bases align to TRBD1. V was pared by 3 bases and J by 10 bases, with 9 bases of the junction left unmatched. The germline CDR1 and CDR2 sequences are LGHDT and YNNKEL (reference sequence). The CDR3 consists of 15 residues.

This chain joins TRBV27 and TRBJ2-7; D perhaps matches TRBD1 (6 bases). This CDR3 comprises 16 residues. Trimming removed 4 bases at V and 2 bases at J, with 18 bases between. Germline V gene sequence: CDR1 MNHEY, CDR2 SMNVEV (reference sequence). The CDR3 DNA reads as TGTGCCAGCAGTTCATCCTACCTACAGGGTACCTACGAGCAGTACTTC. This codes for CASSSSYLQGTYEQYF.

The chain carries TRBV3-1 (or the pseudogene TRBV3-2) and TRBJ1-1; 8 bases match TRBD1. Germline V gene lookup returns CDR1 LGHDT and CDR2 YNNKEL (reference sequence). This CDR3 spans 14 amino acids. V trimming: 1 base; J trimming: 7 bases; junction bases outside the gene matches: 5. This chain's CDR3 is CASSQAGGRGEAFF. Written as DNA, the CDR3 is TGTGCCAGCAGCCAAGCAGGGGGCCGCGGTGAAGCTTTCTTT.

The rearrangement uses TRBV28 and TRBJ2-3; 7 bases align to TRBD2. The CDR3 length is 18 residues. V lost 5 bases, J lost 4 bases, and 18 bases stayed unmatched. Germline V CDR1 and CDR2: MDHEN, SYDVKM. The CDR3 sequence is CASSPTLGGRRGADTQYF. The DNA of the CDR3 is TGTGCCAGCAGTCCAACCCTGGGCGGGAGAAGAGGGGCAGATACGCAGTATTTT. Full variable domain (rest looked up from reference TRBV28 and TRBJ2-3): DVKVTQSSRYLVKRTGEKVFLECVQDMDHENMFWYRQDPGLGLRLIYFSYDVKMKEKGDIPEGYSVSREKKERFSLILESASTNQTSMYLCASSPTLGGRRGADTQYFGPGTRLTVL.

V usage is TRBV25-1 and J usage is TRBJ2-3, with 11 bases aligning to TRBD2. In germline, CDR1 is MGHDK, CDR2 SYGVNS. The J segment lost 6 bases and the V segment lost 6 bases, leaving 8 bases of the junction unmatched. The CDR3 sequence is 15 residues long. CDR3 in DNA: TGTGCCAGCAGGGAGGGACTAGCGGACCGGGATACGCAGTATTTT. It translates to CASREGLADRDTQYF.

The chain joins TRBV9 to TRBJ1-1, with D perhaps TRBD1 (6 bases). This CDR3 is built from 14 residues. Trimming took 3 bases from V and 5 from J, leaving 14 bases between them. The germline V gene has CDR1 SGDLS and CDR2 YYNGEE. In DNA, the CDR3 is TGTGCCAGCAGCGCCACAGGGTACGGAACTGAAGCTTTCTTT. Translated, it gives CASSATGYGTEAFF.

This chain joins TRBV15 and TRBJ1-3; D remains unclear. This CDR3 contains 15 residues. Germline V gene lookup returns CDR1 LNHNV and CDR2 YYDKDF (reference sequence). Between the trimmed V and J ends, which lost 0 bases and 4 bases, there was a span of 10 bases. DNA of the CDR3: TGTGCCACCAGCAGAGATCAGGTATCAGGAAACACCATATATTTT. It is translated as CATSRDQVSGNTIYF.

The CDR3 is CASRPGRTLALGAFF. CDR3 nucleotides: TGTGCCAGCAGGCCCGGGAGAACGCTGGCTCTCGGCGCTTTCTTT. This sequence joins TRBV2 and TRBJ1-1; no definite D call. V lost 6 bases, J lost 11 bases, and 25 bases lay in between. CDR1 SNHLY and CDR2 FYNNEI come from the germline V gene. CDR3 length equals 15 residues.

The gene calls are TRBV9 and TRBJ2-7; D call uncertain. The CDR3 length is 15 residues. V shed 4 bases and J shed 3 bases, with 17 bases lying between them. Germline V CDR1 and CDR2: SGDLS, YYNGEE. The CDR3 region is CASSPLSSVSYEQYF. Written as DNA, the CDR3 is TGTGCCAGCAGCCCCCTTAGCTCGGTCAGCTACGAGCAGTACTTC.

The chain combines TRBV19 with TRBJ1-2; 9 positions match TRBD1. J was trimmed by 4 bases and V by 5 bases; bases with no gene match: 5. From germline, CDR1 is LNHDA and CDR2 SQIVND (reference sequence). The CDR3 has 14 residues. The CDR3 coding sequence is TGTGCCAGTAGTGGGGGGACAGGGCGCTATGGCTACACCTTC. It specifies CASSGGTGRYGYTF. The full variable domain, rest sourced from reference TRBV19 and TRBJ1-2, is DGGITQSPKYLFRKEGQNVTLSCEQNLNHDAMYWYRQDPGQGLRLIYYSQIVNDFQKGDIAEGYSVSREKKESFPLTVTSAQKNPTAFYLCASSGGTGRYGYTFGSGTRLTVV.

The gene calls are TRBV2 and TRBJ1-2; TRBD1 matches at 8 bases. This CDR3 is built from 15 residues. V shed 5 bases and J 4 bases; nucleotides not matched to a gene: 9. Germline CDR1 and CDR2: SNHLY and FYNNEI. CDR3 sequence: CASSSHRGGLYGYTF. CDR3 DNA: TGTGCCAGCAGTTCACACAGGGGGGGGCTCTATGGCTACACCTTC.

The chain joins TRBV19 to TRBJ2-5; the match to TRBD2 covers 9 bases. Germline V gene sequence: CDR1 LNHDA, CDR2 SQIVND (reference sequence). The CDR3 spans 14 residues. V dropped 6 bases and J dropped 1; count of bases not matched to a gene: 3. The CDR3: CASSASGVQETQYF. CDR3 in DNA: TGTGCCAGTAGCGCTAGCGGGGTCCAAGAGACCCAGTACTTC.

This clone was found once. The chain uses TRBV24-1 and TRBJ2-7, with 16 nucleotides matching TRBD2. Trimming took 7 bases from V and 5 from J; bases not matched to a gene: 7. CDR1 is KGHDR and CDR2 is SFDVKD in the germline V gene. The CDR3 totals 16 residues. The CDR3 bases are TGTGCCACCAGCTCGGGACTAGCGGGAGGGCCGCACGAGCAGTACTTC. It codes for CATSSGLAGGPHEQYF.

CDR3 protein: CASSTGGGGTGELFF. CDR3 sequence (DNA): TGTGCCAGTAGTACAGGCGGGGGCGGGACCGGGGAGCTGTTTTTT. This chain connects TRBV19 to TRBJ2-2; a weak D match, TRBD2 (7 bases). V shed 4 bases and J shed 5 bases, with 14 bases lying between them. Per the germline V gene, CDR1 is LNHDA and CDR2 is SQIVND (reference sequence). There are 15 residues in the CDR3.

The genes are TRBV11-1 and TRBJ2-7; 9 bases line up with TRBD2. Trimming cost V 3 bases and J 4 bases; bases outside gene matches: 4. The length of the CDR3 is 14 residues. Germline lookup yields CDR1 SGHAT and CDR2 FQDESV (reference sequence). CDR3 in DNA: TGTGCCAGCAGCTTGAGCGGGGGGACTTACGAGCAGTACGTC. Translation: CASSLSGGTYEQYV.

This chain connects TRBV4-2 to TRBJ2-3; the match to TRBD2 covers 10 bases. In germline, CDR1 is LGHNA, CDR2 YNFKEQ. CDR3 length equals 24 residues. V dropped 2 bases and J dropped 2; count of bases not matched to a gene: 28. The CDR3 DNA sequence: TGTGCCAGCAGCCAAACCCCAAGAGTCAGCCTACTCTGGGTAGCGGGAGGTATCACAGATACGCAGTATTTT. Its translation: CASSQTPRVSLLWVAGGITDTQYF.

V is TRBV27 and J is TRBJ2-7; 11 bases map to TRBD2. Germline lookup yields CDR1 MNHEY and CDR2 SMNVEV (reference sequence). J gave up 4 bases and V 5 bases, and 10 bases lay outside the gene matches. This CDR3 is 16 amino acids long. The CDR3: CASSPGGLAGGYEQYF. The DNA for the CDR3 is TGTGCCAGCAGTCCCGGTGGGCTAGCGGGAGGTTACGAGCAGTACTTC.

The J gene is TRBJ2-7, the V gene TRBV11-2; 7 bases fit TRBD1. V lost 5 bases and J lost 0; bases outside the gene matches: 16. In germline, CDR1 is SGHAT, CDR2 FQNNGV. The CDR3 spans 18 residues. The CDR3 nucleotides are TGTGCCAGCAGCGCTTCTGCCCTCTGGACAGGAGACTCCTACGAGCAGTACTTC. This translates into CASSASALWTGDSYEQYF. Complete variable domain (other parts from reference TRBV11-2 and TRBJ2-7): EAGVAQSPRYKIIEKRQSVAFWCNPISGHATLYWYQQILGQGPKLLIQFQNNGVVDDSQLPKDRFSAERLKGVDSTLKIQPAKLEDSAVYLCASSASALWTGDSYEQYFGPGTRLTVT.

This clone has only a few counts. The chain links TRBV18 to TRBJ1-1; D possibly corresponds to TRBD1 (5 bases). This CDR3 has 12 residues. The ends were cut back, 6 bases at V and 8 bases at J, with 13 bases in the middle. Germline-derived CDR1 and CDR2 are KGHSH and LQKENI. In DNA form, the CDR3 reads TGTGCCAGCTCCCCAACCAGGGCGGAAGCTTTCTTT. The encoded protein is CASSPTRAEAFF.

The chain has TRBV7-9 and TRBJ1-3, with a tentative D call TRBD1 (5 bases). Trimming removed 0 bases at V and 1 base at J, with 7 bases between. The germline CDR1 and CDR2 sequences are SEHNR and FQNEAQ (reference sequence). This CDR3 has 15 residues. The DNA of the CDR3 is TGTGCCAGCAGCTTAGCAGGGGCTTCTGGAAACACCATATATTTT. Protein product: CASSLAGASGNTIYF. The whole variable domain, filled in from reference TRBV7-9 and TRBJ1-3, reads DTGVSQNPRHKITKRGQNVTFRCDPISEHNRLYWYRQTLGQGPEFLTYFQNEAQLEKSRLLSDRFSAERPKGSFSTLEIQRTEQGDSAMYLCASSLAGASGNTIYFGEGSWLTVV.

V gene TRBV9 combines with J gene TRBJ2-7; D perhaps matches TRBD2 (6 bases). Trimming shortened V by 4 bases and J by 6 bases, and 14 bases separated the two germline ends. Looked up from germline, CDR1 is SGDLS and CDR2 is YYNGEE. This CDR3 has 13 amino acids. CDR3 in amino acids: CASSLTVGGEQYF. CDR3 bases: TGTGCCAGCAGCCTGACAGTGGGAGGCGAGCAGTACTTC.

The chain combines TRBV19 with TRBJ1-1; D gene unclear. V was clipped by 9 bases and J by 0 bases, with 11 bases between them. The CDR3 totals 13 residues. In germline, CDR1 is LNHDA, CDR2 SQIVND (reference sequence). The CDR3 nucleotides are TGTGCCAGCTCCCCTGCGGTGAACACTGAAGCTTTCTTT. It specifies CASSPAVNTEAFF.

This chain uses TRBV7-2 with TRBJ2-3; perhaps TRBD1 as D (5 bases). CDR3 length: 14 residues. V was cut by 1 base and J by 6 bases, with 11 bases left in between. Germline-derived CDR1 and CDR2 are SGHTA and FQGNSA. The CDR3 spells CASSLGQAGDTQYF. The DNA of the CDR3 is TGTGCCAGCAGCTTAGGTCAGGCAGGGGATACGCAGTATTTT.

In this sample, this clone turned up once. V gene TRBV5-1 combines with J gene TRBJ2-7; D possibly corresponds to TRBD1 (6 bases). V was shortened by 5 bases and J by 6 bases, with 15 bases between the two germline ends. The CDR3 loop spans 13 amino acids. Per the germline V gene, CDR1 is SGHRS and CDR2 is YFSETQ. The CDR3, as DNA: TGCGCCAGCAGTTTCCAGGGGCTAGGCGAGCAGTACGTC. Protein sequence: CASSFQGLGEQYV.